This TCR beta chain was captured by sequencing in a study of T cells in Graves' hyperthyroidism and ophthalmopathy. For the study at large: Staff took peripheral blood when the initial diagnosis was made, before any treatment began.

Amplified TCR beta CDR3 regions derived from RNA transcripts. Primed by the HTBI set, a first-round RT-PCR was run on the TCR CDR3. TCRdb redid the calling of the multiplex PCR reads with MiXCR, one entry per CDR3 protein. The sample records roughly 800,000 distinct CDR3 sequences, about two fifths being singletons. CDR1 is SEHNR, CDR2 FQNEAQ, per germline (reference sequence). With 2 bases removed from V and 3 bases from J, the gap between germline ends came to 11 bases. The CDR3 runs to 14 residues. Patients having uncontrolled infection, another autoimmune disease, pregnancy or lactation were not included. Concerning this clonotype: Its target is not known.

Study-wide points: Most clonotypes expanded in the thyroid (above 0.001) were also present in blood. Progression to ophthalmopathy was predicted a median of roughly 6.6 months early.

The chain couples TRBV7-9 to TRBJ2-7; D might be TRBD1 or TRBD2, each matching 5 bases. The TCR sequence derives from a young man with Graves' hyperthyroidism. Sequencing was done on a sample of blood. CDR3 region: CASSLPGTHYEQYF. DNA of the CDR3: TGTGCCAGCAGCTTACCCGGGACCCACTACGAGCAGTACTTC.